Below are 11 T cell receptor beta chains sequenced from a single sample in a study of T cell responses to AZD1222 COVID-19 vaccine. Sequencing used immunoSEQ multiplex PCR; TCRdb keeps in-frame clones, though not all of them. The sample lists about 130,000 clones, around 92% occurring once. The sample in question was peripheral blood, obtained on day 0 of AZD1222 vaccination. All receptors derive from an adult in good health.

This chain joins TRBV9 and TRBJ1-2; TRBD1 agrees at 7 bases. The CDR3 has 17 residues. V lost 1 base, J lost 4 bases, and 13 bases stayed unmatched. The germline V gene has CDR1 SGDLS and CDR2 YYNGEE. The chain's CDR3 is CASSVIPGTATRYGYTF. CDR3 DNA: TGTGCCAGCAGCGTAATTCCGGGGACAGCCACCCGCTATGGCTACACCTTC.

This clone occurred a few times. The V and J genes are TRBV9 and TRBJ2-5, with D perhaps TRBD1 or TRBD2 (5 bases each). Looked up from germline, CDR1 is SGDLS and CDR2 is YYNGEE. The V and J ends lost 3 bases and 7 bases respectively, with 13 bases between them. CDR3 size: 13 residues. DNA for the CDR3: TGTGCCAGCAGCGGGGGGATCTCCGGGACCCAGTACTTC. It codes for CASSGGISGTQYF.

The chain couples TRBV2 to TRBJ2-6, with 11 bases that match TRBD2. The ends lost 6 bases at V and 0 bases at J; junction bases unmatched: 4. CDR1 SNHLY and CDR2 FYNNEI come from the germline V gene. The CDR3 consists of 17 residues. Here the CDR3 reads CASRLSGRASGANVLTF. The DNA for the CDR3 is TGTGCCAGCAGACTTAGCGGGAGGGCCTCTGGGGCCAACGTCCTGACTTTC.

This chain joins TRBV6-2 or TRBV6-3 and TRBJ1-4; no reliable D call. The V end was cut by 6 bases, the J end by 6 bases, with 17 bases between. CDR3 length: 15 amino acids. Germline V gives CDR1 MNHEY, CDR2 SVGEGT. CDR3 coding DNA: TGTGCCAGCAGCCGCCTGGGAGCGGTGGATGAAAAACTGTTTTTT. Its translation: CASSRLGAVDEKLFF.

The chain joins TRBV4-3 to TRBJ2-3; D not resolved. The CDR3 totals 16 residues. The V end lost 1 base, the J end lost 0 bases, and 11 bases lay between the germline ends. CDR1 and CDR2 from the germline V gene are LGHNA and YSLEER. The CDR3 coding sequence is TGCGCCAGCAGCCAAGGGGTTAACCCTAGCACAGATACGCAGTATTTT. This translates into CASSQGVNPSTDTQYF.

The gene calls are TRBV30 and TRBJ1-5; D not certain. The CDR3 sequence is 19 residues long. Germline CDR1 is GTSNPN and CDR2 is SVGIG (reference sequence). Between the trimmed V and J ends, which lost 1 base and 5 bases, there was a span of 27 bases. The CDR3 sequence is CAWSGPGLFHERAHQPQHF. The CDR3 nucleotides are TGTGCCTGGAGTGGGCCCGGGCTCTTCCACGAACGGGCCCATCAGCCCCAGCATTTT.

This clone was picked up one time. CDR3 bases: TGTGCCAGCAGTTATCGGAAGGCGGGAGGGTCCTACGAGCAGTACTTC. Translation: CASSYRKAGGSYEQYF. V is TRBV27 and J is TRBJ2-7, with 9 bases matching TRBD2. This CDR3 spans 16 amino acids. Germline V gene lookup returns CDR1 MNHEY and CDR2 SMNVEV (reference sequence). V gave up 4 bases and J gave up 1 base; unmatched junction bases: 8.

This clone was detected once. The chain links TRBV6-4 to TRBJ1-6; D gene ambiguous. Germline CDR1 reads MRHNA; CDR2 reads SNTAGT. Trimming pared 4 bases from V and 7 bases from J, leaving 11 bases between. CDR3 length equals 14 residues. CDR3 DNA: TGTGCCAGCAGTGTATGGCCGGAGAATTCACCCCTCCACTTT. Translated, it gives CASSVWPENSPLHF.

The chain is built from TRBV7-8 and TRBJ1-1; tentatively, D is TRBD1 (6 bases). Between the trimmed V and J ends, which lost 5 bases and 3 bases, there was a span of 16 bases. The CDR3 runs 15 residues. The V gene's germline CDR1 is SGHVS and CDR2 FQNEAQ. The DNA for the CDR3 is TGTGCCAGCAGCCCGTCAGGAGGGGGATACACTGAAGCTTTCTTT. It translates to CASSPSGGGYTEAFF.

This rearrangement joins TRBV19 to TRBJ1-4; D gene ambiguous. The CDR3 totals 14 residues. Germline-derived CDR1 and CDR2 are LNHDA and SQIVND (reference sequence). Trimming shortened V by 5 bases and J by 4 bases, and 11 bases separated the two germline ends. In DNA form, the CDR3 reads TGTGCCAGTAGTTTCACCGAGATTAATGAAAAACTGTTTTTT. It yields the protein CASSFTEINEKLFF.

The rearrangement links TRBV6-5 to TRBJ1-2, with 7 positions matching TRBD1. CDR1 and CDR2 from the germline V gene are MNHEY and SVGAGI. J lost 3 bases, V lost 6 bases, and 4 bases had no gene match. The length of the CDR3 is 13 residues. The CDR3 protein is CASRRQGDYGYTF. The CDR3 DNA sequence: TGTGCCAGCAGACGTCAGGGGGACTATGGCTACACCTTC.